This T cell receptor beta chain was sequenced in a study of blood T cell repertoires in COVID-19. How the authors handled the data: Quantification of nucleated cells was approximated via reference gene primer amplification. Produced via immunoSEQ multiplex PCR; TCRdb's table is partial and in-frame only. V, J and clone size derive from that table, while D and trimming were established from the DNA sequence. The data contain 150,000 to 200,000 clones, about 84% of them singletons. Clinical history as reported by participants underpinned cohort assignment. The germline V gene encodes CDR1 SGDLS and CDR2 YYNGEE. CDR3 size: 14 residues. Deletions cut 0 bases from V and 1 base from J, with 7 bases between.

This receptor was taken from a man between 50 and 59 years old who had recovered from COVID-19. Sequencing input: PBMCs or T cells enriched from blood (not recorded which). The rearrangement links TRBV9 to TRBJ2-5, with a possible D match to TRBD1 (5 bases). CDR3 coding DNA: TGTGCCAGCAGCGTAGAGGGGTCCCAAGAGACCCAGTACTTC. Protein: CASSVEGSQETQYF.